Listed below are T cell receptor beta chains from one sample, sequenced in a study of cytomegalovirus exposure and HLA in healthy donors. Sequenced by immunoSEQ multiplex PCR; TCRdb stores in-frame clones only, minus some. This table has under 300,000 clones, 80% to 90% appearing once. What was sequenced was PBMCs. These receptors all stem from a middle-aged woman in good health and CMV-seropositive. Each CDR3 is given with its conserved first and last residue. The D gene is left open where the match is weak. Clone size is given for some rows only: seen once, a few or many times, or a class if the clone is expanded.

d_gene,j_gene,abundance,v_gene,len,CDR3aa,CDR3nt
TRBD2,TRBJ2-1,-,TRBV7-6,15,CASSLGLAGGYEQFF,TGTGCCAGCAGCTTAGGACTAGCGGGAGGATATGAGCAGTTCTTC
-,TRBJ1-5,-,TRBV27,14,CASSLYSGNQPQHF,TGTGCCAGCAGTTTATATTCGGGCAATCAGCCCCAGCATTTT
-,TRBJ1-1,-,TRBV9,14,CASASGHLNTEAFF,TGTGCCAGCGCCTCGGGACACCTGAACACTGAAGCTTTCTTT
-,TRBJ1-1,-,TRBV10-3,15,CAISAPGSENTEAFF,TGTGCCATCAGTGCGCCGGGTTCCGAGAACACTGAAGCTTTCTTT
-,TRBJ2-6,once,TRBV25-1,17,CASSESAYLSGANVLTF,TGTGCCAGCAGTGAATCTGCGTACCTCTCTGGGGCCAACGTCCTGACTTTC
-,TRBJ2-7,-,TRBV19,20,CASSRASGFEVSKSSYEQYF,TGTGCCAGTAGTCGCGCGTCAGGATTTGAAGTATCGAAAAGCTCCTACGAGCAGTACTTC
-,TRBJ2-1,-,TRBV19,15,CASSFRASYSNEQFF,TGTGCCAGTAGTTTCAGGGCTTCCTATTCCAATGAGCAGTTCTTC
TRBD1,TRBJ2-4,-,TRBV27,14,CASSSRDRGDIQYF,TGTGCCAGCAGTTCCCGGGACAGGGGAGACATTCAGTACTTC
-,TRBJ1-6,-,TRBV7-3,19,CASSLTGQGTTIYNSPLHF,TGTGCCAGCAGCTTAACGGGGCAGGGGACGACTATCTATAATTCACCCCTCCACTTT
TRBD2,TRBJ2-1,-,TRBV14,17,CASSQRARGGRAHEQFF,TGTGCCAGCAGCCAAAGGGCCCGGGGCGGGAGGGCTCATGAGCAGTTCTTC
TRBD2,TRBJ2-7,-,TRBV7-9,15,CASSRTGTSSYEQYF,TGTGCCAGCAGCCGAACCGGGACTAGCTCCTACGAGCAGTACTTC
-,TRBJ2-5,-,TRBV9,17,CASSPLGGGVLRETQYF,TGTGCCAGCAGCCCCCTAGGGGGAGGGGTATTGCGAGAGACCCAGTACTTC
-,TRBJ2-1,-,TRBV27,14,CASGPLETYNEQFF,TGTGCCAGCGGCCCCCTGGAGACTTACAATGAGCAGTTCTTC
-,TRBJ1-4,-,TRBV13,14,CASSLWTEGEKLFF,TGTGCCAGCAGCTTATGGACAGAGGGTGAAAAACTGTTTTTT
TRBD2,TRBJ2-1,-,TRBV2,15,CASSEESSGYNEQFF,TGTGCCAGCAGTGAAGAGTCTAGCGGGTACAATGAGCAGTTCTTC
TRBD1,TRBJ1-4,-,TRBV28,15,CASSPTGGRDEKLFF,TGTGCCAGCAGTCCCACAGGGGGCCGGGATGAAAAACTGTTTTTT
-,TRBJ1-2,-,TRBV19,14,CASSHTDRNYGYTF,TGTGCCAGTAGCCACACCGACAGAAACTATGGCTACACCTTC
TRBD2,TRBJ2-7,once,TRBV29-1,12,CSVAGGSYEQYF,TGCAGCGTAGCGGGAGGCTCCTACGAGCAGTACTTC
-,TRBJ2-7,-,TRBV7-2,12,CASSSSSYEQYF,TGTGCCAGCAGCTCGAGCTCCTACGAGCAGTACTTC
TRBD2,TRBJ2-3,few,TRBV5-1,16,CASSTGLAGGTDTQYF,TGCGCCAGCAGCACGGGACTAGCGGGCGGCACAGATACGCAGTATTTT
-,TRBJ1-1,few,TRBV29-1,13,CSVGEDKNTEAFF,TGCAGCGTTGGCGAGGACAAGAACACTGAAGCTTTCTTT
TRBD1,TRBJ2-2,once,TRBV9,16,CASSAHRGPMTGELFF,TGTGCCAGCAGCGCCCACAGGGGGCCTATGACCGGGGAGCTGTTTTTT
TRBD2,TRBJ2-1,-,TRBV7-3,14,CASSPRSSGNEQFF,TGTGCCAGCAGCCCAAGGTCTAGCGGGAATGAGCAGTTCTTC
-,TRBJ1-1,-,TRBV2,15,CASSSTQGMNTEAFF,TGTGCCAGCAGTAGTACACAGGGCATGAACACTGAAGCTTTCTTT